There are many counts of the clone carrying this T cell receptor (beta chain). Trimming removed 2 bases at V and 8 bases at J, with 5 bases between. Looked up from germline, CDR1 is SGHRS and CDR2 is YFSETQ. This CDR3 contains 11 residues. TCRdb re-analysed the RT-PCR reads in MiXCR, keeping a single row per CDR3 protein. The table lists 15,000 to 20,000 distinct CDR3 sequences, roughly a quarter of them singletons. These data belong to a study of patients and donors after allogeneic stem cell transplantation. This sequence joins TRBV5-1 and TRBJ2-1; D not certain. Material for sequencing was blood, either unsorted or a sorted T cell fraction (not recorded which). The TCR sequence derives from a human donor who was either an allogeneic HSCT recipient or a stem cell or donor lymphocyte infusion donor (not recorded which). It is not recorded whose cells these are; they may come from a transplant donor. The CDR3 nucleotides are TGCGCCAGCAGCTTACAGCATGAGCAGTTCTTC. Translating it yields CASSLQHEQFF.